A single TCR beta chain is shown here with its context. Authors' data handling: Estimation of nucleated cell counts was performed using reference gene primer amplification. Sequenced by immunoSEQ multiplex PCR; TCRdb stores in-frame clones only, minus some. The DNA gave D and trimming, while V, J and clone size come from that table. Counted here are about 670,000 clones, just under 90% occurring once; the ten biggest clones make up roughly 0.26%. The CDR3 covers 16 residues. Per germline, CDR1 SGHNT and CDR2 YYREEE (reference sequence). Trimming shortened V by 0 bases and J by 0 bases, and 12 bases separated the two germline ends. This entry comes from a study of blood T cell repertoires in COVID-19. Overall study: Whether acute or convalescent, the COVID-19 samples came from the United States, Italy and Spain. PBMCs, B-cell-depleted T cells, or T cells were the source of the cDNA or gDNA that made up the material.

This chain connects TRBV5-4 to TRBJ1-1; maybe TRBD1 (6 bases). The origin of this receptor is a woman aged 18-30 years with acute or convalescent COVID-19. Source material: peripheral blood. CDR3 residues: CASSLGGLGLNTEAFF. The CDR3 DNA reads TGTGCCAGCAGCTTGGGGGGGCTCGGATTGAACACTGAAGCTTTCTTT.